The rows below give T cell receptor beta chains drawn from one sample of a study of shared clonotypes between healthy human individuals. Clones were sequenced by immunoSEQ multiplex PCR, and TCRdb holds only the in-frame ones, with some missing. The data hold a few million clones, with approximately 95% observed a single time. The material sequenced was naive CD4+ T cells from PBMCs. These receptors originate from a man aged 18 to 35 in good health. Some clones in this sample may be carry-over from other donors' samples. Each CDR3 is given with its conserved first and last residue. A D gene is named only where the DNA matches it firmly. Rows may omit the clone size; those that give it use once, few, many or a size class.

d_gene: NA
v_gene: TRBV7-9
j_gene: TRBJ2-5
abundance: NA
CDR3nt: TGTGCCAGCAGCTTAGCGGGAGGCCCTGAGACCCAGTACTTC
CDR3aa: CASSLAGGPETQYF

d_gene: NA
v_gene: TRBV28
j_gene: TRBJ2-5
abundance: NA
CDR3nt: TGTGCCAGCAGTTTAGCATCTGGGGGCCAAGAGACCCAGTACTTC
CDR3aa: CASSLASGGQETQYF

d_gene: NA
v_gene: TRBV15
j_gene: TRBJ1-1
abundance: NA
CDR3nt: TGTGCCACCAGCACCCTCCCACGGGAGGCTTTCTTT
CDR3aa: CATSTLPREAFF

d_gene: TRBD2
v_gene: TRBV5-4
j_gene: TRBJ2-2
abundance: NA
CDR3nt: TGTGCCAGCAGCTCACCCCCGGGACTAGCGGGTTTAACCGGGGAGCTGTTTTTT
CDR3aa: CASSSPPGLAGLTGELFF

d_gene: NA
v_gene: TRBV18
j_gene: TRBJ2-3
abundance: once
CDR3nt: TGTGCCAGCTCACTCCCATCCCCAGATACGCAGTATTTT
CDR3aa: CASSLPSPDTQYF

d_gene: TRBD1
v_gene: TRBV25-1
j_gene: TRBJ1-1
abundance: NA
CDR3nt: TGTGCCAGCAGTGAACCCCGGCAGGGGGACGCTGAAGCTTTCTTT
CDR3aa: CASSEPRQGDAEAFF

d_gene: NA
v_gene: TRBV5-1
j_gene: TRBJ2-5
abundance: NA
CDR3nt: TGCGCCAGCAGCTTAGAACGGATCCAAGAGACCCAGTACTTC
CDR3aa: CASSLERIQETQYF

d_gene: TRBD2
v_gene: TRBV4-1
j_gene: TRBJ2-1
abundance: NA
CDR3nt: TGCGCCAGCAGCCAAGATCGACTAGCGGGAGCTCAACCCTACAATGAGCAGTTCTTC
CDR3aa: CASSQDRLAGAQPYNEQFF

d_gene: TRBD1
v_gene: TRBV12-5
j_gene: TRBJ2-3
abundance: NA
CDR3nt: TGTGCTAGTGGTACCATCGGGACAGGGCAGTATTTT
CDR3aa: CASGTIGTGQYF

d_gene: TRBD2
v_gene: TRBV6-5
j_gene: TRBJ2-1
abundance: NA
CDR3nt: TGTGCCAGCAGTTACTCGATCACTAGCGTGGATGAGCAGTTCTTC
CDR3aa: CASSYSITSVDEQFF

d_gene: TRBD1
v_gene: TRBV5-1
j_gene: TRBJ2-7
abundance: NA
CDR3nt: TGCGCCAGCAGCTCCGAGACAGGGCGGGTTGCCGAGCAGTACTTC
CDR3aa: CASSSETGRVAEQYF

d_gene: NA
v_gene: TRBV2
j_gene: TRBJ2-7
abundance: NA
CDR3nt: TGTGCCAGCAGTCTCCCGGGACTTCCCTACGAGCAGTACTTC
CDR3aa: CASSLPGLPYEQYF

d_gene: TRBD2
v_gene: TRBV4-1
j_gene: TRBJ2-3
abundance: NA
CDR3nt: TGCGCCAGCAGCCCCTATTTACAAAGGGCTAGCGGGAGCACAGATACGCAGTATTTT
CDR3aa: CASSPYLQRASGSTDTQYF

d_gene: TRBD2
v_gene: TRBV6-5
j_gene: TRBJ2-2
abundance: NA
CDR3nt: TGTGCCAGCAGTTTAGCGGGAGGGAACACCGGGGAGCTGTTTTTT
CDR3aa: CASSLAGGNTGELFF

d_gene: NA
v_gene: TRBV7-2
j_gene: TRBJ1-5
abundance: NA
CDR3nt: TGTGCCAGCAGCTTAATGTCGGGGAGTGGGCAGCCCCAGCATTTT
CDR3aa: CASSLMSGSGQPQHF

d_gene: NA
v_gene: TRBV7-8
j_gene: TRBJ2-5
abundance: NA
CDR3nt: TGTGCCAGCGGGAGATACCAAGAGACCCAGTACTTC
CDR3aa: CASGRYQETQYF

d_gene: NA
v_gene: TRBV19
j_gene: TRBJ1-1
abundance: once
CDR3nt: TGTGCCAGTAATAGTGGGGGCGCAGGGAACACTGAAGCTTTCTTT
CDR3aa: CASNSGGAGNTEAFF

d_gene: TRBD2
v_gene: TRBV7-2
j_gene: TRBJ2-1
abundance: NA
CDR3nt: TGTGCCAGCAGCTTCGGCACTAGCGGGACCCCCTACAATGAGCAGTTCTTC
CDR3aa: CASSFGTSGTPYNEQFF

d_gene: NA
v_gene: TRBV4-1
j_gene: TRBJ1-5
abundance: few
CDR3nt: TGCGCCAGCAGCCAGGGACTGGTTAATCAGCCCCAGCATTTT
CDR3aa: CASSQGLVNQPQHF

d_gene: NA
v_gene: TRBV29-1
j_gene: TRBJ1-2
abundance: NA
CDR3nt: TGCAGCGTTGACGGCGGAAACTATGGCTACACCTTC
CDR3aa: CSVDGGNYGYTF

d_gene: NA
v_gene: TRBV6-4
j_gene: TRBJ1-2
abundance: NA
CDR3nt: TGTGCCAGCAGTGACTCGAGGGGCTCGTATGGCTACACCTTC
CDR3aa: CASSDSRGSYGYTF

d_gene: NA
v_gene: TRBV10-3
j_gene: TRBJ1-2
abundance: NA
CDR3nt: TGTGCCATCAGTGAAGAGAGAGCAGGGCGGCTAAACTATGGCTACACCTTC
CDR3aa: CAISEERAGRLNYGYTF

d_gene: TRBD2
v_gene: TRBV13
j_gene: TRBJ2-3
abundance: once
CDR3nt: TGTGCCAGCAGCTACCGACTAGCGGGAGTTTTAGTATCAGATACGCAGTATTTT
CDR3aa: CASSYRLAGVLVSDTQYF

d_gene: TRBD2
v_gene: TRBV5-1
j_gene: TRBJ2-3
abundance: NA
CDR3nt: TGCGCCAGCAGCCCCAAATTGTCCAGCGGGAGGACCACAGATACGCAGTATTTT
CDR3aa: CASSPKLSSGRTTDTQYF

d_gene: NA
v_gene: TRBV30
j_gene: TRBJ2-2
abundance: NA
CDR3nt: TGTGCCTGGAGTCCCAGGGTGAGCGGGGAGCTGTTTTTT
CDR3aa: CAWSPRVSGELFF

d_gene: TRBD1
v_gene: TRBV12-5
j_gene: TRBJ2-7
abundance: once
CDR3nt: TGTGCTAGTGGGCTTAGGGTTTTTTTGACAGGGGGTCCCTACGAGCAGTACTTC
CDR3aa: CASGLRVFLTGGPYEQYF

d_gene: NA
v_gene: TRBV7-9
j_gene: TRBJ2-5
abundance: NA
CDR3nt: TGTGCCAGCAGCTTAGCCCCACCGGGTTACCAAGAGACCCAGTACTTC
CDR3aa: CASSLAPPGYQETQYF

d_gene: NA
v_gene: TRBV29-1
j_gene: TRBJ1-1
abundance: NA
CDR3nt: TGCAGCGTTGTGAACAGCTTGAACACTGAAGCTTTCTTT
CDR3aa: CSVVNSLNTEAFF

d_gene: NA
v_gene: TRBV5-6
j_gene: TRBJ1-2
abundance: NA
CDR3nt: TGTGCCAGCAGCCCCTACCGCAGGGGCTATGGCTACACCTTC
CDR3aa: CASSPYRRGYGYTF

d_gene: TRBD1
v_gene: TRBV28
j_gene: TRBJ2-3
abundance: NA
CDR3nt: TGTGCCAGCAGTTCCGGGACAGGGGGCACAGATACGCAGTATTTT
CDR3aa: CASSSGTGGTDTQYF

d_gene: NA
v_gene: TRBV5-5
j_gene: TRBJ2-5
abundance: NA
CDR3nt: TGTGCCAGCAGCTTGGCCGGCGGAACCGACCGGGAGCAGTACTTC
CDR3aa: CASSLAGGTDREQYF

d_gene: TRBD2
v_gene: TRBV4-3
j_gene: TRBJ2-3
abundance: NA
CDR3nt: TGCGCCAGCAGCCAAGATGGGCTAGCGGGAGTGTTCTCCACAGATACGCAGTATTTT
CDR3aa: CASSQDGLAGVFSTDTQYF

d_gene: TRBD2
v_gene: TRBV7-2
j_gene: TRBJ2-2
abundance: NA
CDR3nt: TGTGCCAGCAGCTTAGTGGGGACTAGCGGGAGGGCCCTTACCGGGGAGCTGTTTTTT
CDR3aa: CASSLVGTSGRALTGELFF

d_gene: TRBD2
v_gene: TRBV4-2
j_gene: TRBJ2-1
abundance: once
CDR3nt: TGTGCCAGCAGCCAAGTTGGCGGGAGGGCCGACAATGAGCAGTTCTTC
CDR3aa: CASSQVGGRADNEQFF

d_gene: NA
v_gene: TRBV7-2
j_gene: TRBJ1-5
abundance: NA
CDR3nt: TGTGCCAGCAGCTTAATTGGGAACAGGGCGGAACAGCCCCAGCATTTT
CDR3aa: CASSLIGNRAEQPQHF

d_gene: NA
v_gene: TRBV18
j_gene: TRBJ2-1
abundance: NA
CDR3nt: TGTGCCAGCTCACCCCCCCTGGCTGCCTCCTACAATGAGCAGTTCTTC
CDR3aa: CASSPPLAASYNEQFF

d_gene: NA
v_gene: TRBV14
j_gene: TRBJ2-2
abundance: NA
CDR3nt: TGTGCCAGCAGCCAATACCCCCGTCTGAACACCGGGGAGCTGTTTTTT
CDR3aa: CASSQYPRLNTGELFF

d_gene: NA
v_gene: TRBV28
j_gene: TRBJ1-4
abundance: NA
CDR3nt: TGTGCCAGCAGTATCACACCCCCTGTTAATGAAAAACTGTTTTTT
CDR3aa: CASSITPPVNEKLFF

d_gene: TRBD2
v_gene: TRBV7-9
j_gene: TRBJ2-3
abundance: NA
CDR3nt: TGTGCCAGCAGCACCAACGGACTAGCGGGGAGCACAGATACGCAGTATTTT
CDR3aa: CASSTNGLAGSTDTQYF

d_gene: TRBD1
v_gene: TRBV5-1
j_gene: TRBJ2-5
abundance: NA
CDR3nt: TGCGCCAGCAGCCATGGGACAGCTATCCAAGAGACCCAGTACTTC
CDR3aa: CASSHGTAIQETQYF

d_gene: NA
v_gene: TRBV9
j_gene: TRBJ2-7
abundance: NA
CDR3nt: TGTGCCAGCAGCGTATCCCCGACAGGACCCTACGAGCAGTACTTC
CDR3aa: CASSVSPTGPYEQYF

d_gene: TRBD2
v_gene: TRBV6-6
j_gene: TRBJ2-1
abundance: NA
CDR3nt: TGTGCCAGCAGCCTTACTAGCGGGAGGGCCGTAGAGCAGTTCTTC
CDR3aa: CASSLTSGRAVEQFF

d_gene: NA
v_gene: TRBV6-5
j_gene: TRBJ2-1
abundance: NA
CDR3nt: TGTGCCAGCAGGGGGATCAATGAGCAGTTCTTC
CDR3aa: CASRGINEQFF

d_gene: NA
v_gene: TRBV30
j_gene: TRBJ1-3
abundance: NA
CDR3nt: TGTGCCTGGAGTGTAACCTTTTCTGGAAACACCATATATTTT
CDR3aa: CAWSVTFSGNTIYF

d_gene: NA
v_gene: TRBV7-6
j_gene: TRBJ1-5
abundance: NA
CDR3nt: TGTGCCACCGGGGGGGGAGGAGGTCAGCCCCAGCATTTT
CDR3aa: CATGGGGGQPQHF

d_gene: NA
v_gene: TRBV2
j_gene: TRBJ2-5
abundance: once
CDR3nt: TGTGCCAGCAGTGAAGACGGACTCGAAGAGACCCAGTACTTC
CDR3aa: CASSEDGLEETQYF

d_gene: TRBD2
v_gene: TRBV5-1
j_gene: TRBJ2-2
abundance: NA
CDR3nt: TGCGCCAGCAGCTCCCTAGAGCGGGGATTCACCGGGGAGCTGTTTTTT
CDR3aa: CASSSLERGFTGELFF

d_gene: TRBD1
v_gene: TRBV29-1
j_gene: TRBJ1-1
abundance: few
CDR3nt: TGCAGCGTTGCGTCGACAGGGGGCACTGAAGCTTTCTTT
CDR3aa: CSVASTGGTEAFF

d_gene: NA
v_gene: TRBV14
j_gene: TRBJ1-1
abundance: once
CDR3nt: TGTGCCAGCAGCCTCCTCGGGCGGTTTACTGAAGCTTTCTTT
CDR3aa: CASSLLGRFTEAFF

d_gene: TRBD2
v_gene: TRBV4-1
j_gene: TRBJ2-7
abundance: once
CDR3nt: TGCGCCAGCAGCCATGGGGGGACTAGCGGGAGAAATGCGTCCTACGAGCAGTACTTC
CDR3aa: CASSHGGTSGRNASYEQYF

d_gene: NA
v_gene: TRBV28
j_gene: TRBJ2-7
abundance: NA
CDR3nt: TGTGCCAGCACCACCCTGTTGGGAGAGCAGTACTTC
CDR3aa: CASTTLLGEQYF

d_gene: NA
v_gene: TRBV27
j_gene: TRBJ2-3
abundance: NA
CDR3nt: TGTGCCAGCAGACTAGCGAGGACAGCTAGCACAGATACGCAGTATTTT
CDR3aa: CASRLARTASTDTQYF

d_gene: NA
v_gene: TRBV5-4
j_gene: TRBJ1-3
abundance: NA
CDR3nt: TGTGCCAGCCAGCAAGGTCCTTTAGAGGGAAACACCATATATTTT
CDR3aa: CASQQGPLEGNTIYF